One and the same sample provided the 18 T cell receptor beta chains below, sequenced in a study of shared clonotypes between healthy human individuals (dated by TCRdb to 2020 to 2022). Library preparation used the immunoSEQ multiplex PCR assay. As stored in TCRdb, this immuneACCESS dataset retains in-frame rearrangements with V and J assigned. A fraction of the clones does not appear; measured against another copy, unresolved V genes explain less than half of the discrepancy, and the remainder lacks a known reason. The table for this sample lists around 2,000,000 clones; 90% to 95% of them were counted only once. About 0.13% of the sample is in the top ten clones. Sequencing used naive CD4+ T cells sorted from blood. Read against the paper, the sample's cell subset or site label means: CD45RA+ positively selected. The receptors derive from a young man in good health.

The V gene is TRBV4-3, the J gene TRBJ2-1, with TRBD2 as a possible D gene (6 bases). V shed 0 bases and J shed 2 bases, with 8 bases lying between them. Germline V gives CDR1 LGHNA, CDR2 YSLEER. This CDR3 is 15 amino acids long. DNA for the CDR3: TGCGCCAGCAGCCAAGAGGCGGGACCCTACAATGAGCAGTTCTTC. This codes for CASSQEAGPYNEQFF.

V usage is TRBV9 and J usage is TRBJ2-1, with D hard to call. Germline loops: CDR1 SGDLS, CDR2 YYNGEE. The length of the CDR3 is 14 residues. V lost 0 bases and J lost 10, with 14 bases in between. The CDR3 protein is CASSVAPEPLEQFF. Written as DNA, the CDR3 is TGTGCCAGCAGCGTAGCCCCCGAGCCGCTGGAGCAGTTCTTC.

The chain links TRBV5-1 to TRBJ1-3; 10 bases match TRBD1. Unmatched junction bases numbered 3, after V lost 3 bases and J lost 3 bases. There are 15 residues in the CDR3. CDR1 and CDR2 (germline): SGHRS, YFSETQ. The DNA for the CDR3 is TGCGCCAGCAGCTGGGACAGGGGTTATGGAAACACCATATATTTT. Translating it yields CASSWDRGYGNTIYF.

The V call is TRBV6-1, the J call TRBJ2-7, with D uncertain. Trimming stripped 4 bases from V and 3 bases from J, with 13 bases between. The CDR3 has 14 residues. CDR1 is MNHNS, CDR2 SASEGT, per germline. Here the CDR3 DNA reads TGTGCCAGCAGTGCAACTCGTCGCAGCTACGAGCAGTACTTC. This encodes CASSATRRSYEQYF.

The V call is TRBV9, the J call TRBJ2-5; D may be TRBD1 (6 bases). The CDR3 is 16 residues long. Germline CDR1 reads SGDLS; CDR2 reads YYNGEE. The germline V and J ends were trimmed by 1 base and 1 base, with 14 bases remaining between them. The CDR3 here is CASSVSHSQGQETQYF. DNA for the CDR3: TGTGCCAGCAGCGTATCCCATTCACAGGGCCAAGAGACCCAGTACTTC.

CDR3 residues: CAYDGTGGGETQYF. In DNA, the CDR3 is TGTGCCTACGACGGGACAGGGGGAGGAGAGACCCAGTACTTC. This rearrangement joins TRBV30 to TRBJ2-5; 11 positions agree with TRBD1. J lost 4 bases, V lost 7 bases, and 8 bases had no gene match. The CDR3 is made up of 14 amino acids. Germline V gives CDR1 GTSNPN, CDR2 SVGIG (reference sequence).

J is TRBJ2-3 and V is TRBV11-2; D not certain. Germline assignment: CDR1 SGHAT and CDR2 FQNNGV. V lost 2 bases and J 0 bases, leaving 12 bases between the germline ends. The CDR3 sequence is 16 residues long. The CDR3 loop is CASSLYQLGSTDTQYF. Written as DNA, the CDR3 is TGTGCCAGCAGCTTATATCAACTGGGGAGCACAGATACGCAGTATTTT.

The chain uses TRBV6-5 and TRBJ2-1, with 11 bases that match TRBD2. Germline V gene sequence: CDR1 MNHEY, CDR2 SVGAGI. This CDR3 comprises 15 residues. The ends lost 7 bases at V and 9 bases at J; junction bases unmatched: 11. CDR3 nucleotides: TGTGCCAGCAACCGCCTAGCGGGGGGACTTCGTGAGCAGTTCTTC. This codes for CASNRLAGGLREQFF.

This chain links TRBV5-1 with TRBJ2-7, with no clear D. Germline CDR1 and CDR2: SGHRS and YFSETQ. This CDR3 has 15 residues. The ends were cut back, 0 bases at V and 4 bases at J, with 14 bases in the middle. CDR3 sequence reads: CASSLDGYSVYEQYF. In DNA form, the CDR3 reads TGCGCCAGCAGCTTGGATGGGTACAGTGTGTACGAGCAGTACTTC.

The chain recombines TRBV10-3 with TRBJ2-3, with TRBD2 identical over 7 bases. V gave up 4 bases and J gave up 2 bases; unmatched junction bases: 3. The CDR3 runs to 14 residues. Germline-derived CDR1 and CDR2 are ENHRY and SYGVKD. As DNA, the CDR3 is TGTGCCATCAGTGCCAGCGGGATCACAGATACGCAGTATTTT. Its protein is CAISASGITDTQYF.

The chain joins TRBV29-1 to TRBJ2-3; no firm D call. The germline V gene has CDR1 SQVTM and CDR2 ANQGSEA. This CDR3 comprises 11 residues. Trimming stripped 8 bases from V and 0 bases from J, with 6 bases between. The CDR3 sequence: CSTDSTDTQYF. The CDR3 nucleotides are TGCAGCACCGACAGCACAGATACGCAGTATTTT.

The rearrangement joins TRBV5-1 to TRBJ2-1; D unresolved. Germline lookup yields CDR1 SGHRS and CDR2 YFSETQ. V lost 0 bases, J lost 6 bases, and 16 bases lay in between. CDR3 length equals 16 residues. Here the CDR3 reads CASSLVGRSSRNEQFF. The DNA of the CDR3 is TGCGCCAGCAGCTTGGTAGGCCGAAGCTCCCGCAATGAGCAGTTCTTC.

The V gene is TRBV5-5, the J gene TRBJ2-2, with TRBD2 matching 7 bases. The trim removed 1 base at V and 5 bases at J, leaving 5 bases unmatched. This CDR3 comprises 15 residues. Germline V gene sequence: CDR1 SGHKS, CDR2 YYEKEE (reference sequence). In DNA, the CDR3 is TGTGCCAGCAGCTTGATTGCGGGAGAGACCGGGGAGCTGTTTTTT. Translation gives CASSLIAGETGELFF.

The rearrangement uses TRBV30 and TRBJ1-3; D call uncertain. This CDR3 has 12 residues. Germline assignment: CDR1 GTSNPN and CDR2 SVGIG (reference sequence). Trimming took off 5 bases at V and 4 bases at J, with 9 bases between the two ends. CDR3 sequence reads: CAWEPGGNTIYF. In DNA form, the CDR3 reads TGTGCCTGGGAACCTGGAGGAAACACCATATATTTT.

CDR3 loop: CASSLRTGNNSPLHF. CDR3 sequence (DNA): TGTGCCAGCAGTTTAAGGACAGGCAATAATTCACCCCTCCACTTT. The chain employs TRBV28 and TRBJ1-6; 7 nucleotides match TRBD1. CDR1 is MDHEN, CDR2 SYDVKM, per germline. CDR3 length: 15 residues. V lost 2 bases and J lost 5; bases outside the gene matches: 3.

This chain uses TRBV25-1 with TRBJ2-1; D call uncertain. The V and J ends lost 10 bases and 8 bases respectively, with 12 bases between them. From germline, CDR1 is MGHDK and CDR2 SYGVNS. The CDR3 contains 11 residues. As DNA, the CDR3 is TGTGCCACCCCTGCTATGGATGAGCAGTTCTTC. It yields the protein CATPAMDEQFF.

This chain connects TRBV29-1 to TRBJ2-5; 11 bases match TRBD1. The CDR3 sequence is 17 residues long. Germline loops: CDR1 SQVTM, CDR2 ANQGSEA. Unmatched junction bases numbered 17, after V lost 4 bases and J lost 7 bases. The CDR3 region has the DNA TGCAGCGTTGGAGGGACAGGGGGGAAGAGACCGCACGGGACCCAGTACTTC. Protein: CSVGGTGGKRPHGTQYF.

A few counts support this clone. In the same sample, other DNA sequences code for this CDR3. In nucleotides, the CDR3 is TGTGCCAGCAGCCGACAGGTCTCTGGAAACACCATATATTTT. It is translated as CASSRQVSGNTIYF. The chain is built from TRBV7-9 and TRBJ1-3; D possibly corresponds to TRBD1 (6 bases). Germline CDR1 SEHNR, CDR2 FQNEAQ (reference sequence). Trimming took off 5 bases at V and 0 bases at J, with 8 bases between the two ends. This CDR3 spans 14 amino acids.